A single sample gave rise to the 3 T cell receptor beta chains below, sequenced in a study of control samples from healthy donors and cancer patients. Only in-frame clones appear in the TCRdb table, and some are missing; sequencing was by immunoSEQ multiplex PCR. The repertoire includes around 55,000 clones, roughly 88% of them detected once, and around 3.8% sits in the top ten. Sequencing used blood. The receptors were gathered from a man in his fifties in good health.

This chain links TRBV6-5 with TRBJ1-1; D might be TRBD1 (5 bases). Trimming shortened V by 7 bases and J by 3 bases, and 15 bases separated the two germline ends. Germline lookup yields CDR1 MNHEY and CDR2 SVGAGI. This CDR3 is built from 14 residues. The CDR3 spells CASTAVGQDTEAFF. In nucleotides, the CDR3 is TGTGCCAGCACCGCGGTGGGGCAAGACACTGAAGCTTTCTTT.

The rearrangement uses TRBV10-1 and TRBJ2-5; D is ambiguous. Trimming shortened V by 2 bases and J by 1 base, and 5 bases separated the two germline ends. The CDR3 has 13 residues. Germline lookup yields CDR1 WNHNN and CDR2 SYGVQD (reference sequence). Here the CDR3 reads CASSEDFQETQYF. CDR3 coding DNA: TGCGCCAGCAGTGAGGACTTCCAAGAGACCCAGTACTTC.

The CDR3 DNA is TGCAGCGTTGAAGTCCTGACAGGGGGAAATTACGAGCAGTACTTC. This encodes CSVEVLTGGNYEQYF. V is TRBV29-1 and J is TRBJ2-7; TRBD1 aligns across 9 bases. The CDR3 loop spans 15 amino acids. The germline V gene encodes CDR1 SQVTM and CDR2 ANQGSEA. J lost 4 bases, V lost 1 base, and 8 bases had no gene match.